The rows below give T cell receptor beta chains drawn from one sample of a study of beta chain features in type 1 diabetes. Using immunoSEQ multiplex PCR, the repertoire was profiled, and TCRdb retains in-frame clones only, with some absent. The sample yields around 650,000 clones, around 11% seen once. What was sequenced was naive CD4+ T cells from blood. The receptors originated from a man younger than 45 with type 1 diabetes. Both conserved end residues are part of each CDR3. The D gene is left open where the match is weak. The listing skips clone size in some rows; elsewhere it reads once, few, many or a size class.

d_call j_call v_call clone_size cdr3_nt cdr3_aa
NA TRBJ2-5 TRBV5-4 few TGTGCCAGCAGCTCCTCATTGGGGGGATCAGAGACCCAGTACTTC CASSSSLGGSETQYF
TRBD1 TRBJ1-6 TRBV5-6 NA TGTGCCAGCAGCTTGGCCTCCGGGACAGCGAGTTCACCCCTCCACTTT CASSLASGTASSPLHF
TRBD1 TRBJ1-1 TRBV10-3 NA TGTGCCATCAGTGCCCTGGGACAGGGATATGCTTTCTTT CAISALGQGYAFF
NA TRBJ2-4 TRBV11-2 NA TGTGCCAGCAGAGGGACGGGCATTCAGTACTTC CASRGTGIQYF
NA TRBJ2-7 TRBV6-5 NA TGTGCCAGCAGTCCCAGGACTGCTTACGAGCAGTACTTC CASSPRTAYEQYF
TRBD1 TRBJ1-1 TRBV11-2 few TGTGCCAGCAGCTTATATGGACAGGGTGTTACAGCTTTCTTT CASSLYGQGVTAFF
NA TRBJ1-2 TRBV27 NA TGTGCCAGCAGTTTGGGCAGGGAAGGAGCCTATGGCTACACCTTC CASSLGREGAYGYTF
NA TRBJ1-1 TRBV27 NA TGTGCCAGCAGTTTCGGCAACACCCTGAACACTGAAGCTTTCTTT CASSFGNTLNTEAFF
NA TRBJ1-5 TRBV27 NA TGTGCCAGCAGTTGGAACCAGTTTCAGCCCCAGCATTTT CASSWNQFQPQHF
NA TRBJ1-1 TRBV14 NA TGTGCCAGCAGCCAAGTCGTGAACACTGAAGCTTTCTTT CASSQVVNTEAFF
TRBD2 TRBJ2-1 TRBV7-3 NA TGTGCCAGCAGCTTAAGGGCTAGCGGGTTGAGCTCCTACAATGAGCAGTTCTTC CASSLRASGLSSYNEQFF
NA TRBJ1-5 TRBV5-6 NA TGTGCCAGCAGCTTGGGGCCGAACAATCAGCCCCAGCATTTT CASSLGPNNQPQHF
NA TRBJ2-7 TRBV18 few TGTGCCAGCTCACCTCCTAGTGAACCTTACGAGCAGTACTTC CASSPPSEPYEQYF
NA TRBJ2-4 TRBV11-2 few TGTGCCAGCAGCCACAGGCTCCTAGCCAAAAACATTCAGTACTTC CASSHRLLAKNIQYF
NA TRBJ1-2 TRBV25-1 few TGTGCCAGCACTGACAGGATTGGGTATGGCTACACCTTC CASTDRIGYGYTF
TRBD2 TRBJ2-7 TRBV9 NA TGTGCCAGCAGCGTAGGGGGAGGGGAAACCTACGAGCAGTACTTC CASSVGGGETYEQYF
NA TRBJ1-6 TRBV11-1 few TGTGCCAGCAGCTTTGACAGACTCCACTTT CASSFDRLHF